This T cell receptor beta chain was captured in a study of shared clonotypes between healthy human individuals (dated by TCRdb to the early 2020s). Broadly, across the study: The cohort included a few men and a couple of women between 18 and 49 years of age. To increase sequencing depth and limit assay-specific biases, TCR repertoire library preparation and sequencing were carried out by different laboratories using diverse techniques. Per donor, three plates each were used for CD4 naive and CD4 memory, two for CD8 naive, and one for CD8 memory. Blood TCR repertoires of five healthy adults were deeply sequenced to estimate repertoire size and the extent of clonotype sharing between individuals. Per donor, leukapheresis produced somewhere between about 0.94 and 9 billion PBMCs. The full study reports these points: Sampling was limited to blood, and TCR repertoires in tissue likely differ from TCR repertoires in blood. Higher generation probabilities were observed for clonotypes shared by all four sorted-subset donors than for non-shared clonotypes. Even with the large sequencing depth, rarefaction of the sorted-subset datasets indicated that sequencing was incomplete. The genetic and exposure-history diversity represented was limited by the small number of donors. Larger estimated clonotype richness was generally found for naive subsets than for memory subsets. Sharing across a few donors was observed for around 5% of naive CD4, over 3% of naive CD8, around 2.5% of memory CD4, and about 0.4% of memory CD8 clonotypes. Based on pairwise subsampling, the degree of clonotype sharing among donors was expected to be affected by sequencing depth.

Notes on this clone: Its antigen is still unknown. Base quality data are lacking; no much larger clone is found one base away.

Using the deep immunoSEQ assay, TCR CDR3 regions were amplified from genomic DNA by multiplex PCR. Extracted genomic DNA from each cell subset was spread evenly across all wells of several immunoSEQ 96-well plates, with each plate serving as a replicate. Each replicate PCR for sorted subsets received around 210 ng genomic DNA, equal to about 30,000 T cell genomes. The purified libraries were quantified using a Qubit 3.0 fluorometer, sized with a Bioanalyzer 2100, and then quantified again using the KAPA Library Quantification kit. A separate single-read 150-cycle Illumina NextSeq 550 flow cell was used to sequence each immunoSEQ 96-well plate. As for how the authors treated the data: Because only junctional sequences without quality scores were contained in the immunoSEQ output, filtering matching that applied to full-length reads could not be performed. Sequences were annotated with PyIR, a Python wrapper for IgBLAST v1.9, using IMGT germline references to assign V/J genes and CDR3. Reads were removed for weak V/J assignments (E-value above 1e-6), missing CDR3, stop codons, out-of-frame junctions, or ambiguous translated residues. V3J clonotypes were defined as sequences sharing the same inferred V gene, J gene, and CDR3 amino acid sequence. The percentage overlap between two repertoires was calculated by dividing the number of shared unique clonotypes by the size of the smaller repertoire. RTK rarefaction, the Chao1 estimator, and Recon v2.1 estimates of unobserved clonotypes were used to assess repertoire richness. OLGA was used to compute generation probabilities for all TCRbeta clonotypes that the gDNA method yielded from a few donors. Entries here come from immuneACCESS through TCRdb and include only in-frame sequences with V and J called. Some clones fail to appear in such tables; in the studies checked, an unresolved V gene covers under half of the shortfall, and the cause of the remainder is unknown. V, J and clone size reflect that table, while D and trimming were determined from the DNA. The sample table contains 2 million to 3 million clones; only one count was recorded for 93% of them. The ten top clones hold 0.35% to 0.45% of the sample.

The donors were healthy, HIV-negative adults who had no recently reported acute infections or vaccinations. Every donor was a Caucasian adult living in Nashville, Tennessee, USA. CD4+ T cells were enriched by magnetic negative selection, after which naive cells were positively selected on CD45RA and the negative fraction was taken as the memory subset. Blood was collected by leukapheresis, and PBMCs were isolated by Ficoll-Histopaque density gradient centrifugation and then cryopreserved in liquid nitrogen vapor phase. Analytical flow cytometry was used to check the purity and quantity of each magnetically sorted T cell population. Each sorted fraction had its genomic DNA isolated and then quantified by UV absorbance on a Nanodrop 2000c. The germline V gene gives CDR1 as MDHEN and CDR2 as SYDVKM. Ends trimmed: V by 6 bases, J by 8 bases; bases unmatched to a gene: 7. Measured from the cysteine to the phenylalanine, the CDR3 is 15 residues long. Only the CDR3 DNA stays, 45 bases, in frame from base 1.

Sequenced input: naive CD4+ T cells from PBMCs. What this sample's cell subset or site label stands for: CD45RA+ positively selected. The sequence was collected from a man aged 18 to 30 in good health. Some clones in this sample may be carry-over from other donors' samples. The V gene is TRBV28 and the J gene is TRBJ2-1, and 13 junction bases match TRBD2. The DNA is as follows: TGTGCCAGCAGAATCGGACTAGCGGGAGTCGATGAGCAGTTCTTC. This codes for CASRIGLAGVDEQFF.